Here is one TCR beta chain with its context. This specimen comes from a study of control samples from healthy donors and cancer patients. The CDR3 length is 13 residues. The germline V gene encodes CDR1 MGHDK and CDR2 SYGVNS. Trimming shortened V by 7 bases and J by 2 bases, and 10 bases separated the two germline ends. Assay: immunoSEQ multiplex PCR; the TCRdb copy retains only in-frame clones and omits some. The top ten hold roughly 2.5% of the sample, which has approximately 97,000 clones, around 92% seen once. The chain carries TRBV25-1 and TRBJ2-3; D is undetermined. This clonotype was obtained from a woman younger than 30 in good health. The source material was blood. The CDR3 protein is CASKGRLTDTQYF. In DNA form, the CDR3 reads TGTGCCAGCAAGGGCAGACTCACAGATACGCAGTATTTT. Supplemented by reference TRBV25-1 and TRBJ2-3, the full variable domain reads EADIYQTPRYLVIGTGKKITLECSQTMGHDKMYWYQQDPGMELHLIHYSYGVNSTEKGDLSSESTVSRIRTEHFPLTLESARPSHTSQYLCASKGRLTDTQYFGPGTRLTVL.